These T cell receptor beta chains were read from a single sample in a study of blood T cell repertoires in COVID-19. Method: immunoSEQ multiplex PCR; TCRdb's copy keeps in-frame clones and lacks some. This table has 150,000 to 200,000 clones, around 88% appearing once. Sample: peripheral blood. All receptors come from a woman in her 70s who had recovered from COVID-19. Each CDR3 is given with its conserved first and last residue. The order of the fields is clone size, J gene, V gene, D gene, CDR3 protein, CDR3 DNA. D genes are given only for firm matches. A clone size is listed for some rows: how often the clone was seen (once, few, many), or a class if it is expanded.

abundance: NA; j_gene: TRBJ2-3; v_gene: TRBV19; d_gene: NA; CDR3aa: CASSPFRPGGRDTQYF; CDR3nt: TGTGCCAGTAGTCCCTTCCGTCCGGGGGGCCGGGATACGCAGTATTTT
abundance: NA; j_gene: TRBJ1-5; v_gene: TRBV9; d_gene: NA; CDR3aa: CASSVSVVGLGPTF; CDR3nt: TGTGCCAGCAGCGTAAGCGTAGTGGGGCTAGGGCCCACCTTT
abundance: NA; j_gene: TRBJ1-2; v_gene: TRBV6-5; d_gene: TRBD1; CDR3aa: CASRDRGPGGYTF; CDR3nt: TGTGCCAGCAGGGACAGGGGCCCCGGGGGCTACACCTTC
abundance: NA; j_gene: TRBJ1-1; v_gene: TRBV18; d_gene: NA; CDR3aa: CASSPPTRTLEAFF; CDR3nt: TGTGCCAGCTCACCTCCTACGAGGACACTTGAAGCTTTCTTT
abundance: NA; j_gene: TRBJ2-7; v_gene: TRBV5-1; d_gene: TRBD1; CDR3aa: CASSLGGGTGAYEQYF; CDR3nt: TGCGCCAGCAGCTTGGGTGGCGGGACAGGGGCCTACGAGCAGTACTTC
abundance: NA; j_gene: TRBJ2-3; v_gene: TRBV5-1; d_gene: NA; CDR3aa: CASSWSGGDTQYF; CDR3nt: TGCGCCAGCAGCTGGTCCGGGGGAGATACGCAGTATTTT
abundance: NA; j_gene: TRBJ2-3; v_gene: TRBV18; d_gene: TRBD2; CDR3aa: CASASGGSTDTQYF; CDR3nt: TGTGCCAGCGCCTCGGGGGGTAGCACAGATACGCAGTATTTT
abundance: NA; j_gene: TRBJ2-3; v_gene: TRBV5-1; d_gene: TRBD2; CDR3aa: CASSSPTSGRADTQYF; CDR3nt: TGCGCCAGCAGCTCCCCCACTAGCGGGAGGGCAGATACGCAGTATTTT
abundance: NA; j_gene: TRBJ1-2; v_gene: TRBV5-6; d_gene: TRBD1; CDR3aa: CASSPDRDRRWGYTF; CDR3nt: TGTGCCAGCAGCCCGGACCGGGACAGGAGATGGGGCTACACCTTC
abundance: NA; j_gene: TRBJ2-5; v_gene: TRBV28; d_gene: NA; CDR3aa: CASSLPRGETQYF; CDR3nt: TGTGCCAGCAGTTTACCTAGGGGTGAGACCCAGTACTTC
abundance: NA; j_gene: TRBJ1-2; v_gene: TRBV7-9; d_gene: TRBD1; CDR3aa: CASSPRQGAYGYTF; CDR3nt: TGTGCCAGCAGCCCCAGACAGGGTGCCTATGGCTACACCTTC
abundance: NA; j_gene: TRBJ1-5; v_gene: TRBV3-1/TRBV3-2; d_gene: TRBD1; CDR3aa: CASSKGGQGGNQPQHF; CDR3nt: TGTGCCAGCAGCAAAGGGGGGCAGGGGGGCAATCAGCCCCAGCATTTT
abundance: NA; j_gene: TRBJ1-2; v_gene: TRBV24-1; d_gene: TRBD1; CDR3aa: CATSDPTGTQGAGGYGYTF; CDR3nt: TGTGCCACCAGTGATCCCACGGGGACACAGGGGGCCGGAGGCTATGGCTACACCTTC
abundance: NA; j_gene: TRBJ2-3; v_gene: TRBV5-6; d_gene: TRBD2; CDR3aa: CASSPEGIAGGGDTQYF; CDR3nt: TGTGCCAGCAGCCCGGAGGGAATAGCGGGAGGGGGAGATACGCAGTATTTT
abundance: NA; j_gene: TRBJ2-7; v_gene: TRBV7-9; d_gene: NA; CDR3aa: CASSPLRAGVNF; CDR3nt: TGTGCCAGCAGCCCCCTCCGAGCAGGGGTGAATTTC
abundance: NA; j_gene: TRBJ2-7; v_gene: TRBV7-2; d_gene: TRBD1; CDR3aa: CASSTDRDPSYEQYF; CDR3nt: TGTGCCAGCAGCACCGACAGGGACCCGTCCTACGAGCAGTACTTC
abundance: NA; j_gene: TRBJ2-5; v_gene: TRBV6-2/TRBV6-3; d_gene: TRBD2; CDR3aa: CASSYGGSGGTQYF; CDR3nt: TGTGCCAGCAGTTACGGCGGCAGCGGGGGGACCCAGTACTTC
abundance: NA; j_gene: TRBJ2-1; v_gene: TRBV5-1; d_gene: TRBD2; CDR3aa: CASSLVGGLGGTSYNEQFF; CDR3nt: TGCGCCAGCAGCTTGGTTGGCGGTCTGGGAGGGACTTCCTACAATGAGCAGTTCTTC
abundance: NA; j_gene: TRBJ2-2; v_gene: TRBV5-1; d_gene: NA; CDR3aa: CASSLVPGAANTGELFF; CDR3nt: TGCGCCAGCAGCTTGGTCCCAGGAGCGGCAAACACCGGGGAGCTGTTTTTT
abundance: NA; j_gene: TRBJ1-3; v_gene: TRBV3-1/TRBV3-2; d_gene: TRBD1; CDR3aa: CASSQDPTGGNRRNTIYF; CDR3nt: TGTGCCAGCAGCCAAGACCCAACAGGGGGTAATCGCCGAAACACCATATATTTT
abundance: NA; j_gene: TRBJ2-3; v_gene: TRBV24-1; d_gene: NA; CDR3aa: CATSGPAGLRADTDTQYF; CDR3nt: TGTGCCACCAGTGGACCCGCCGGGTTGCGGGCAGACACAGATACGCAGTATTTT
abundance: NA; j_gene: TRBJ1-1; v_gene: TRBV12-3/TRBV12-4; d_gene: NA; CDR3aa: CASSFGGGPVAFF; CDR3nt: TGTGCCAGCAGTTTCGGGGGGGGGCCTGTGGCTTTCTTT
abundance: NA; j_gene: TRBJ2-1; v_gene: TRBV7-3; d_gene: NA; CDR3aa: CASSLMAGWGDEQFF; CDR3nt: TGTGCCAGCAGCTTAATGGCGGGGTGGGGCGATGAGCAGTTCTTC
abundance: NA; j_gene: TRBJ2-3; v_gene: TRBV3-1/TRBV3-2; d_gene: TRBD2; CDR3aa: CASSARLAGSADTQYF; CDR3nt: TGTGCCAGCAGCGCCAGACTAGCGGGATCGGCAGATACGCAGTATTTT
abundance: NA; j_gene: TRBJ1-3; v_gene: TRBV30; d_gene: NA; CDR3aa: CAWSPDSSGNTIYF; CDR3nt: TGTGCCTGGTCCCCCGACAGCTCTGGAAACACCATATATTTT
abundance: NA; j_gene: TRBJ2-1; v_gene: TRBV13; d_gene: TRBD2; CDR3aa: CASSLEVSGAYNEQFF; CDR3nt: TGTGCCAGCAGCTTAGAGGTTAGCGGGGCCTACAATGAGCAGTTCTTC
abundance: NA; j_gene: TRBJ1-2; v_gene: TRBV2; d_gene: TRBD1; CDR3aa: CASSLEGALYGYTF; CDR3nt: TGTGCCAGCTCCCTGGAGGGGGCTCTCTATGGCTACACCTTC
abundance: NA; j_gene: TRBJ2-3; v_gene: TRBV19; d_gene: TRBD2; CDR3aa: CAGSRGASGRAGRDTQYF; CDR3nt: TGTGCCGGTAGCCGCGGGGCTAGCGGGAGGGCCGGTAGAGATACGCAGTATTTT
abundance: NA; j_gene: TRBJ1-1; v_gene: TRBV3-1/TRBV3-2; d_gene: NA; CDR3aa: CASSQEVGAAFF; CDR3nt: TGTGCCAGCAGCCAAGAGGTGGGCGCCGCTTTCTTT
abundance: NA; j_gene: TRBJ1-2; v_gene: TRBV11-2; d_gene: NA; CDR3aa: CASSPSAGARGYTF; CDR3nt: TGTGCCAGCAGCCCCTCGGCAGGGGCGCGGGGCTACACCTTC
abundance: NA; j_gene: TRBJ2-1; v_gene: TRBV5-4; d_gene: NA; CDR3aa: CASSHKGPYNEQFF; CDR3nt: TGTGCCAGCAGCCACAAGGGGCCCTACAATGAGCAGTTCTTC
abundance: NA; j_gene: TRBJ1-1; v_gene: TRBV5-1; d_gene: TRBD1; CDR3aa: CASSLAGQTTEAFF; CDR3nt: TGCGCCAGCAGCTTGGCGGGACAGACCACTGAAGCTTTCTTT
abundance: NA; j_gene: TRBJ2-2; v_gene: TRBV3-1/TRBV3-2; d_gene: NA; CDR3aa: CASNNRLTGELFF; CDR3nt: TGTGCCAGCAACAACAGGCTCACCGGGGAGCTGTTTTTT
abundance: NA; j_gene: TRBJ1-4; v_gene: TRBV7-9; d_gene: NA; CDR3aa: CASSLVPTNEKLFF; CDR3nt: TGTGCCAGCAGCTTAGTTCCAACAAATGAAAAACTGTTTTTT
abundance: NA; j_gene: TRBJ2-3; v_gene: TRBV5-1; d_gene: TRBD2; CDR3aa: CASSLGTSGLTDTQYF; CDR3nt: TGCGCCAGCAGCTTGGGGACTAGCGGCCTCACAGATACGCAGTATTTT
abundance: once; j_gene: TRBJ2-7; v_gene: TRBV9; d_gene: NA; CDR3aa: CASSVGITGLSNEQYF; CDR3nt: TGTGCCAGCAGCGTAGGGATTACAGGGTTAAGCAACGAGCAGTACTTC
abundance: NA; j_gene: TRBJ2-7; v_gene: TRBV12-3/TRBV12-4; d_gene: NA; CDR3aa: CASSIAPLYEQYF; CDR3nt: TGTGCCAGCAGTATAGCCCCCCTCTACGAGCAGTACTTC
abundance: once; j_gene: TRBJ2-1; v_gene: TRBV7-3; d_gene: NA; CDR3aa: CASSLADSSYNEQFF; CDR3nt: TGTGCCAGCAGCTTGGCCGACTCGTCCTACAATGAGCAGTTCTTC
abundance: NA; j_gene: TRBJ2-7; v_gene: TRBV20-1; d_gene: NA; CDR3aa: CSASPTTGAGEQYF; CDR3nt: TGCAGTGCTAGTCCCACCACCGGAGCGGGCGAGCAGTACTTC
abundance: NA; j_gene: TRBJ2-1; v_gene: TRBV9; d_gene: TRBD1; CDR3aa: CASSVRQGNNEQFF; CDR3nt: TGTGCCAGCAGCGTGAGACAGGGGAACAATGAGCAGTTCTTC
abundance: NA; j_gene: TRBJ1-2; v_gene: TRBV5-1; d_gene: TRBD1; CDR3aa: CASSGTGTARYGYTF; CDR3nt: TGCGCCAGCAGCGGAACCGGGACAGCCAGGTATGGCTACACCTTC
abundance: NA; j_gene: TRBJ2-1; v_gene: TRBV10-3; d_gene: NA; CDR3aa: CAISGPRGQFF; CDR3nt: TGTGCCATCAGTGGCCCCCGGGGGCAGTTCTTC
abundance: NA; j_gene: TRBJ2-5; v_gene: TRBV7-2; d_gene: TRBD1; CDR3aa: CASSPGQGAWETQYF; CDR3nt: TGTGCCAGCAGCCCCGGACAGGGGGCATGGGAGACCCAGTACTTC
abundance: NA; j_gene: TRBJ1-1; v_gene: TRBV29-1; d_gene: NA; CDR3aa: CSVRRDRNTEAFF; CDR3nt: TGCAGCGTCCGACGAGACAGGAACACTGAAGCTTTCTTT
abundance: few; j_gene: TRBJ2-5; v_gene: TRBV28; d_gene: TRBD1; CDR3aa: CASSPLDRVRETQYF; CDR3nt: TGTGCCAGCAGCCCATTAGACAGGGTCCGAGAGACCCAGTACTTC
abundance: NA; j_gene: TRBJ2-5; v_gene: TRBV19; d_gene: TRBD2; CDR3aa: CATRGREGYQETQYF; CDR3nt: TGTGCCACACGGGGGCGGGAGGGATACCAAGAGACCCAGTACTTC
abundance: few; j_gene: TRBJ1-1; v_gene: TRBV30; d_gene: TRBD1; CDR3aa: CAWSLQGAWAEAFF; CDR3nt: TGTGCCTGGAGCCTCCAGGGGGCCTGGGCTGAAGCTTTCTTT
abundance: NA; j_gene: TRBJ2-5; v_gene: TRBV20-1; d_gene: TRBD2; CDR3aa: CSASWLAGGETQYF; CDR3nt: TGCAGTGCTAGTTGGCTAGCGGGAGGAGAGACCCAGTACTTC
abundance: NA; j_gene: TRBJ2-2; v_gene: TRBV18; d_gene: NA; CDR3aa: CASSPGGPNTGELFF; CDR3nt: TGTGCCAGCTCCCCCGGCGGGCCGAACACCGGGGAGCTGTTTTTT
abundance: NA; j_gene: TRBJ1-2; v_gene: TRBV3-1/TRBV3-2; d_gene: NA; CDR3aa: CASSQEVRVRGYTF; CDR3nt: TGTGCCAGCAGCCAAGAGGTACGGGTGAGGGGCTACACCTTC
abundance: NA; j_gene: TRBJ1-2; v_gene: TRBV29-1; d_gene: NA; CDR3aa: CSVVLAGAYGYTF; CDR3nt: TGCAGCGTTGTCTTGGCAGGGGCCTATGGCTACACCTTC
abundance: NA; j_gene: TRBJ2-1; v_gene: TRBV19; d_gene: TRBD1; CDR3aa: CASSRYGDSQYNEQFF; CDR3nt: TGTGCCAGTAGTCGATATGGGGACAGCCAATACAATGAGCAGTTCTTC
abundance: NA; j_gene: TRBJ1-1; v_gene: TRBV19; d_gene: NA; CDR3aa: CASTVAGGAGTEAFF; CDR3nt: TGTGCCAGTACTGTGGCTGGGGGGGCGGGCACTGAAGCTTTCTTT
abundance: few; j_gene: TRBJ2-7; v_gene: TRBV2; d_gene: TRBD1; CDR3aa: CASSTQGPTYEQYF; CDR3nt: TGTGCCAGCAGTACACAGGGGCCCACCTACGAGCAGTACTTC